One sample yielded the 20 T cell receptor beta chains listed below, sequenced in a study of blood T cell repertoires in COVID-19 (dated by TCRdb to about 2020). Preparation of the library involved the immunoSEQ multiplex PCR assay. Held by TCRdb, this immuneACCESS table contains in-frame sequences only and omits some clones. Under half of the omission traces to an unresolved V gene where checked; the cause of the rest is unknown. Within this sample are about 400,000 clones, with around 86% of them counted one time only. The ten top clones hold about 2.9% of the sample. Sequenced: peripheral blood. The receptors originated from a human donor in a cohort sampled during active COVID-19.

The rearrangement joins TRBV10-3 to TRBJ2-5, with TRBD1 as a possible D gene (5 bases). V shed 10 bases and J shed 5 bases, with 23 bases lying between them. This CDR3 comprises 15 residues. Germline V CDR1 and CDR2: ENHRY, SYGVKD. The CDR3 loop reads CATQRGHPMGETQYF. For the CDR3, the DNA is TGTGCCACGCAACGCGGACACCCTATGGGGGAGACCCAGTACTTC.

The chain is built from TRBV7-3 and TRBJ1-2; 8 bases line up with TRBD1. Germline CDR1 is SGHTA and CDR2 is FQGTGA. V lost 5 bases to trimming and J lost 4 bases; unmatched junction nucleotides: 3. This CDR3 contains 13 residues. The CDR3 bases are TGTGCCAGCAGCCCAGGGACAGGCTATGGCTACACCTTC. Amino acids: CASSPGTGYGYTF.

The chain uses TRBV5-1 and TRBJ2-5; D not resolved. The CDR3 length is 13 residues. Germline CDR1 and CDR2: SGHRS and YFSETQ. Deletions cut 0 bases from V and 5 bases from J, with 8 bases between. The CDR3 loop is CASSLASRETQYF. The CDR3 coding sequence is TGCGCCAGCAGCTTGGCTAGTCGGGAGACCCAGTACTTC.

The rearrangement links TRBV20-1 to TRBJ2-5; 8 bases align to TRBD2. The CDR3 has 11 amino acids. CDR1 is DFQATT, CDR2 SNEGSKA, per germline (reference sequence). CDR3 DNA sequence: TGCAGCGGACTAGCATTAGAGACCCAGTACTTC. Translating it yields CSGLALETQYF.

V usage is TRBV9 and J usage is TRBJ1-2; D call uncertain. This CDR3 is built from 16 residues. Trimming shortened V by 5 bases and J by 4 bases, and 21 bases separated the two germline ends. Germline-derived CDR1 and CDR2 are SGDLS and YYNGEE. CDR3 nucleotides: TGTGCCAGCAGAAAGCCGCCTGCAGGCCAAAGCTATGGCTACACCTTC. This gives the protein CASRKPPAGQSYGYTF.

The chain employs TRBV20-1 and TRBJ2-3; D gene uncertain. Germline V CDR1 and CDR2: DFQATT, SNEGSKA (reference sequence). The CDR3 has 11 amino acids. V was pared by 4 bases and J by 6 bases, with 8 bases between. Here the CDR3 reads CSAIFGDTQYF. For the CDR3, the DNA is TGCAGTGCTATTTTTGGCGATACGCAGTATTTT.

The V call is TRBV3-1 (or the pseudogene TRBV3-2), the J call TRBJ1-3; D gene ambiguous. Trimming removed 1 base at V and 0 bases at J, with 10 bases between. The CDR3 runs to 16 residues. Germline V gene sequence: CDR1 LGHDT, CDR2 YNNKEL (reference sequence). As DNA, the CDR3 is TGTGCCAGCAGCCAAGTCCTCTCGGGCTCTGGAAACACCATATATTTT. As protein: CASSQVLSGSGNTIYF.

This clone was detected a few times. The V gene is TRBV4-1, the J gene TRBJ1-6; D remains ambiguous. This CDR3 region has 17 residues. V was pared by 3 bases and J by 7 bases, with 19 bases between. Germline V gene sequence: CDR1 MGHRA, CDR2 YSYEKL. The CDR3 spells CASSHIGREKGNSPLHF. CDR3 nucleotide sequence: TGCGCCAGCAGCCATATTGGCCGGGAGAAAGGGAATTCACCCCTCCACTTT.

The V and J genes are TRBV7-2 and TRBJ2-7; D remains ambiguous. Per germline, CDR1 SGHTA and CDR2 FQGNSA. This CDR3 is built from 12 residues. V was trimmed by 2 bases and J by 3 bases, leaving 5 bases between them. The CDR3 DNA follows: TGTGCCAGCAGCTTACCCGGCTACGAGCAGTACTTC. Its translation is CASSLPGYEQYF.

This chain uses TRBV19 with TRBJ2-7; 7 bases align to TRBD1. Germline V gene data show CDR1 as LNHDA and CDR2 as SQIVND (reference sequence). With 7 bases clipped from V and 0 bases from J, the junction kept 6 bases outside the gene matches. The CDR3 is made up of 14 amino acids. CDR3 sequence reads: CASTMDRSSYEQYF. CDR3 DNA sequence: TGTGCCAGTACCATGGACAGGAGCTCCTACGAGCAGTACTTC.

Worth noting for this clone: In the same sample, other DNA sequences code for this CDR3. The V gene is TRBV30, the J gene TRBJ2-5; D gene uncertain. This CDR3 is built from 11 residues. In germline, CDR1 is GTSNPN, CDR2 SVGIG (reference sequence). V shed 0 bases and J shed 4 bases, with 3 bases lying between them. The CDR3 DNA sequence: TGTGCCTGGAGTGTCAGAGAGACCCAGTACTTC. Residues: CAWSVRETQYF.

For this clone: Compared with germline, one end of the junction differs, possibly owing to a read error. This CDR3 reads CASNIGAGGELFF. CDR3 DNA: TGTGCCAGTAATATAGGGGCGGGCGGGGAGCTGTTTTTT. V usage is TRBV19 and J usage is TRBJ2-2; D is possibly TRBD1 or TRBD2 (5 bases each). Per the germline V gene, CDR1 is LNHDA and CDR2 is SQIVND (reference sequence). This CDR3 has 13 residues.

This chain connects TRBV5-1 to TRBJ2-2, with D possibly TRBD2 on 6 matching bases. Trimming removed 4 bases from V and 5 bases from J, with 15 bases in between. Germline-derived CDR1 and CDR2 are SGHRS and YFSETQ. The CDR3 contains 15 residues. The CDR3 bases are TGCGCCAGCAGCGGCACCCGGGAGTTAACCGGGGAGCTGTTTTTT. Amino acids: CASSGTRELTGELFF.

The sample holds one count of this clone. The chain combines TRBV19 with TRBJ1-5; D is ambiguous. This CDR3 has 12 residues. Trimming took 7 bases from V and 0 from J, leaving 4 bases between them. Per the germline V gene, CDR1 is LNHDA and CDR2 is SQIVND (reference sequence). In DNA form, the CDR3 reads TGTGCCAGTACGTCTAGCAATCAGCCCCAGCATTTT. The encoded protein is CASTSSNQPQHF. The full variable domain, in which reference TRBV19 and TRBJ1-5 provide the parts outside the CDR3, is DGGITQSPKYLFRKEGQNVTLSCEQNLNHDAMYWYRQDPGQGLRLIYYSQIVNDFQKGDIAEGYSVSREKKESFPLTVTSAQKNPTAFYLCASTSSNQPQHFGDGTRLSIL.

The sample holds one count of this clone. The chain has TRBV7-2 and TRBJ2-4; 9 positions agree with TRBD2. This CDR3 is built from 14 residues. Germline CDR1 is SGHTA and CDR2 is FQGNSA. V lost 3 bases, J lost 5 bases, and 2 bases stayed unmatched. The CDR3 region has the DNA TGTGCCAGCAGCTTCCCTAGCGGGGAAAACATTCAGTACTTC. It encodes CASSFPSGENIQYF.

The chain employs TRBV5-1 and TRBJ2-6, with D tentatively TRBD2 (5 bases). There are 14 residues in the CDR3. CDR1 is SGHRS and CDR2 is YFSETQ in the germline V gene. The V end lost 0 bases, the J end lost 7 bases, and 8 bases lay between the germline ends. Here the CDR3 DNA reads TGCGCCAGCAGCTTGGCAGCGGCCGCCAACGTCCTGACTTTC. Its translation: CASSLAAAANVLTF.

CDR3 residues: CATSRDQGNRQPQHF. In DNA form, the CDR3 reads TGTGCCACCAGCAGAGATCAGGGGAACAGGCAGCCCCAGCATTTT. The chain carries TRBV15 and TRBJ1-5, with a possible D match to TRBD1 (6 bases). CDR1 LNHNV and CDR2 YYDKDF come from the germline V gene (reference sequence). The CDR3 totals 15 residues. The ends were cut back, 0 bases at V and 7 bases at J, with 13 bases in the middle.

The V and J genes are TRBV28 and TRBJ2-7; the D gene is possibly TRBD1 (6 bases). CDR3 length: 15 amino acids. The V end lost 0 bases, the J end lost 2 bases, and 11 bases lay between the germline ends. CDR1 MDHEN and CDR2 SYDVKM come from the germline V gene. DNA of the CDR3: TGTGCCAGCAGTTTATGGGGGGCGGAGACCTACGAGCAGTACTTC. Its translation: CASSLWGAETYEQYF.

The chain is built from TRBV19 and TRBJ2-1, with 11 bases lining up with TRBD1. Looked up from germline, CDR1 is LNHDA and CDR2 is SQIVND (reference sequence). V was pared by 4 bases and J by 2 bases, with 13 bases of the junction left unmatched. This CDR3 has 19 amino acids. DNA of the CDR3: TGTGCCAGTAGTAGGAGGACAGGGGGCTTTTCTCTAGCCTACAATGAGCAGTTCTTC. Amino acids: CASSRRTGGFSLAYNEQFF.

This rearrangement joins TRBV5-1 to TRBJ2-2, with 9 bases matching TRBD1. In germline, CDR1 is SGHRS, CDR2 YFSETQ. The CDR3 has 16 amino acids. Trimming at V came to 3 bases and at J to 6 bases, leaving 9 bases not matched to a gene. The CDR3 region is CASSSPGQGFSGELFF. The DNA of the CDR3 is TGCGCCAGCAGCTCGCCGGGACAGGGATTCTCCGGGGAGCTGTTTTTT.